Below, 26 T cell receptor beta chains from the same sample are listed, as sequenced in a study of post-analysis software for immune sequencing data. Their specific antigens are unknown. Unique molecular identifiers tagged the TCR beta cDNA libraries. Using its own MiXCR run on the PCR reads, TCRdb lists one record per CDR3 protein. The sample carries roughly 580,000 distinct CDR3 sequences, roughly two fifths recorded once. Findings and caveats of the study: Five TRBV segments, including TRBV5-6, TRBV5-1 and TRBV20-1, were more frequent in patients than controls.

The sequencing sample was made of blood. Receptors originate from a girl under 18 with multiple sclerosis.

The CDR3 protein is CSARGNTGATIYEQYF. CDR3 DNA sequence: TGCAGTGCCCGGGGGAACACAGGCGCGACCATTTACGAGCAGTACTTC. J is TRBJ2-7 and V is TRBV20-1; TRBD2 might be the D (6 bases). This CDR3 spans 16 amino acids. CDR1 DFQATT and CDR2 SNEGSKA come from the germline V gene (reference sequence). The germline V and J ends were trimmed by 6 bases and 4 bases, with 25 bases remaining between them.

The chain is built from TRBV7-9 and TRBJ2-1; TRBD2 agrees at 8 bases. The CDR3 loop spans 17 amino acids. Germline V gene lookup returns CDR1 SEHNR and CDR2 FQNEAQ (reference sequence). J lost 0 bases, V lost 5 bases, and 9 bases had no gene match. CDR3 bases: TGTGCCAGCAGCCCCGGGGGGGCCGGTAGCTCCTACAATGAGCAGTTCTTC. Its translation is CASSPGGAGSSYNEQFF.

Remarks on this clonotype: The junction does not match germline at one end; this may be a read error. The rearrangement uses TRBV27 and TRBJ1-2; D is possibly TRBD1 (6 bases). Germline CDR1 and CDR2: MNHEY and SMNVEV (reference sequence). The CDR3 is 14 amino acids. The CDR3 DNA sequence: TGTACCAGCACCTCCTTCACAGGGAACTATGGCTACACCTTC. This gives the protein CTSTSFTGNYGYTF.

Only a few counts were recorded for this clonotype. The chain is built from TRBV12-3 or TRBV12-4 and TRBJ1-2; 7 bases are a match to TRBD1. V dropped 5 bases and J dropped 4; count of bases not matched to a gene: 7. The CDR3 runs 14 residues. CDR3 residues: CASSLAEGAYGYTF. The CDR3 region has the DNA TGTGCCAGCAGTCTGGCGGAGGGGGCCTATGGCTACACCTTC.

This clonotype was detected a few times. The chain employs TRBV5-1 and TRBJ1-1; 10 bases are a match to TRBD1. Trimming took 4 bases from V and 5 from J; bases not matched to a gene: 8. CDR1 SGHRS and CDR2 YFSETQ come from the germline V gene. CDR3 size: 15 residues. The DNA for the CDR3 is TGCGCCAGCAGCAGCCGACAGGGGGCGAGGACTGAAGCTTTCTTT. It yields the protein CASSSRQGARTEAFF.

This clonotype appeared a few times. The chain joins TRBV2 to TRBJ2-1; no firm D call. CDR3 length: 12 residues. V lost 3 bases to trimming and J lost 4 bases, with 4 bases between them. Germline CDR1 reads SNHLY; CDR2 reads FYNNEI. This CDR3 is CASSELYNEQFF. The CDR3 nucleotides read TGTGCCAGCAGTGAGTTATACAATGAGCAGTTCTTC.

The gene calls are TRBV5-1 and TRBJ2-5; D unresolved. Trimming stripped 4 bases from V and 2 bases from J, with 18 bases between. The CDR3 contains 16 residues. Germline values: CDR1 SGHRS, CDR2 YFSETQ. In DNA form, the CDR3 reads TGCGCCAGCAGCGCCGCACTGTCTGCTTATCAAGAGACCCAGTACTTC. It translates to CASSAALSAYQETQYF.

Comments on this clonotype: The CDR3 does not close with the conserved phenylalanine or tryptophan, likely indicating a read error. The chain is built from TRBV7-2 and TRBJ1-4; no reliable D call. V was clipped by 4 bases and J by 0 bases, with 12 bases between them. Per the germline V gene, CDR1 is SGHTA and CDR2 is FQGNSA. This CDR3 comprises 16 residues. CDR3: CASSSLPYATNEKLFS. The CDR3 DNA follows: TGTGCCAGCAGCTCCCTCCCCTATGCAACTAATGAAAAACTGTTTTCT.

Only a few counts were recorded for this clonotype. The chain employs TRBV29-1 and TRBJ2-3, with 7 bases that match TRBD2. Looked up from germline, CDR1 is SQVTM and CDR2 is ANQGSEA. The V gene end was trimmed by 5 bases and the J gene end by 1 base; junction bases not matched to a gene: 15. The CDR3 length is 17 residues. For the CDR3, the DNA is TGCAGCGTTTTGACGGGAGGAATTTCCGTTCGCACAGATACGCAGTATTTT. This translates into CSVLTGGISVRTDTQYF.

This clonotype showed up just once. V is TRBV24-1 and J is TRBJ2-1, with 7 nucleotides matching TRBD1. In germline, CDR1 is KGHDR, CDR2 SFDVKD. The CDR3 has 17 residues. The J segment lost 0 bases and the V segment lost 5 bases, leaving 9 bases of the junction unmatched. The CDR3, as DNA: TGTGCCACCAGTGTTCCGAGACAGGGAGCCTCCTACAATGAGCAGTTCTTC. Protein product: CATSVPRQGASYNEQFF.

The gene calls are TRBV10-3 and TRBJ2-5; weak D call: TRBD1 (5 bases). The CDR3 has 16 amino acids. Germline values: CDR1 ENHRY, CDR2 SYGVKD. V was shortened by 7 bases and J by 5 bases, with 23 bases between the two germline ends. CDR3 sequence: CAIKDSGSSAVETQYF. The CDR3 DNA sequence: TGTGCCATCAAGGATTCAGGGTCCTCGGCCGTGGAGACCCAGTACTTC.

This chain uses TRBV20-1 with TRBJ1-2; tentative D call: TRBD1 (6 bases). Trimming left V 5 bases short and J 4 bases short, with 14 bases between. The CDR3 runs to 13 residues. Per the germline V gene, CDR1 is DFQATT and CDR2 is SNEGSKA (reference sequence). The CDR3 DNA is TGCAGTGCTCGGACAGCCTCTGGCTATGGCTACACCTTC. This encodes CSARTASGYGYTF.

The rearrangement uses TRBV14 and TRBJ2-1; 10 bases line up with TRBD1. Germline CDR1 reads SGHDN; CDR2 reads FVKESK. The length of the CDR3 is 13 residues. V dropped 5 bases and J dropped 8; count of bases not matched to a gene: 3. The DNA for the CDR3 is TGTGCCAGCAGCGCCGGGACAGGGGATGAGCAGTTCTTC. The encoded protein is CASSAGTGDEQFF.

The V gene is TRBV20-1, the J gene TRBJ2-3; maybe TRBD1 (7 bases). The ends were cut back, 4 bases at V and 6 bases at J, with 17 bases in the middle. From germline, CDR1 is DFQATT and CDR2 SNEGSKA (reference sequence). This CDR3 comprises 14 residues. CDR3 nucleotide sequence: TGCAGTGCTACCCGGGGGACAGCAGGGGATACGCAGTATTTT. Protein sequence: CSATRGTAGDTQYF.

This clonotype was observed a handful of times. V and J are TRBV4-1 and TRBJ2-7; the D gene is possibly TRBD2 (5 bases). The CDR3 has 16 amino acids. The germline V gene has CDR1 MGHRA and CDR2 YSYEKL. Trimming left V 1 base short and J 3 bases short, with 16 bases between. The CDR3 region is CASSQVGRARGYEQYF. DNA of the CDR3: TGCGCCAGCAGCCAAGTCGGACGGGCCCGGGGCTACGAGCAGTACTTC.

The chain uses TRBV20-1 and TRBJ2-1, with 14 bases fitting TRBD2. Judging by the DNA end, TRBJ2-7 fits better; the J call may be wrong. The CDR3 runs 14 residues. CDR1 and CDR2 from the germline V gene are DFQATT and SNEGSKA (reference sequence). CDR3 sequence: CSARGTSGGGVQYF. The CDR3 nucleotides are TGCAGTGCTAGGGGGACTAGCGGGGGTGGAGTGCAGTACTTC.

V gene TRBV6-1 combines with J gene TRBJ1-2; TRBD1 agrees at 11 bases. After removal of 6 bases from V and 7 bases from J, the junction contained 16 bases not matched to a gene. Germline lookup yields CDR1 MNHNS and CDR2 SASEGT. The CDR3 runs 17 residues. CDR3 residues: CASSRGQGAGFRIGYTF. The CDR3 DNA is TGTGCCAGCAGCCGAGGACAGGGGGCAGGATTTAGGATTGGCTACACCTTC.

This clonotype was picked up a small number of times. J is TRBJ2-1 and V is TRBV20-1, with TRBD2 matching 10 bases. V shed 0 bases, J shed 7 bases, and the junction held 12 bases outside the gene matches. The germline V gene encodes CDR1 DFQATT and CDR2 SNEGSKA (reference sequence). The CDR3 sequence is 17 residues long. The CDR3 DNA reads as TGCAGTGCTAGAGATGGGGAGCGGGAGGGCCCGGGGAATGAGCAGTTCTTC. This gives the protein CSARDGEREGPGNEQFF.

V usage is TRBV4-2 and J usage is TRBJ2-7, with 10 positions matching TRBD1. V gave up 0 bases and J gave up 7 bases; unmatched junction bases: 9. CDR1 and CDR2 from the germline V gene are LGHNA and YNFKEQ. This CDR3 comprises 16 residues. In DNA, the CDR3 is TGTGCCAGCAGCCAAGATCCGGGGACAGGGGCCGGGGAGCAGTACTTC. Translated: CASSQDPGTGAGEQYF.

The chain uses TRBV12-3 or TRBV12-4 and TRBJ2-5; TRBD2 matches 10 bases. The J call may be faulty, since TRBJ2-7 better matches the DNA end. The CDR3 extends over 18 amino acids. The CDR3 DNA reads TGTGCCAGCAGTTTAAGGGCTAGCGGGAGACCACTCTCCTACGAGCAGTACTTC. The encoded protein is CASSLRASGRPLSYEQYF.

This clonotype was picked up one time. The rearrangement joins TRBV7-9 to TRBJ1-1, with D tentatively TRBD1 (5 bases). The CDR3 runs to 17 residues. The V and J ends lost 1 base and 1 base respectively, with 16 bases between them. CDR1 and CDR2 (germline): SEHNR, FQNEAQ (reference sequence). The CDR3, as DNA: TGTGCCAGCAGCTTAGGGTCACAGGCAGTGGGGAACACTGAAGCTTTCTTT. Translating it yields CASSLGSQAVGNTEAFF. The whole variable domain, remainder taken from reference TRBV7-9 and TRBJ1-1, is DTGVSQNPRHKITKRGQNVTFRCDPISEHNRLYWYRQTLGQGPEFLTYFQNEAQLEKSRLLSDRFSAERPKGSFSTLEIQRTEQGDSAMYLCASSLGSQAVGNTEAFFGQGTRLTVV.

This clonotype was recorded many times. V and J are TRBV7-3 and TRBJ2-1, with TRBD2 identical over 13 bases. After removal of 5 bases from V and 8 bases from J, the junction contained 3 bases not matched to a gene. CDR1 is SGHTA, CDR2 FQGTGA, per germline. There are 14 residues in the CDR3. CDR3 nucleotides: TGTGCCAGCAGCCGACTAGCGGGGGGTGATGAGCAGTTCTTC. Translated, it gives CASSRLAGGDEQFF.

This clonotype was observed a handful of times. The V gene is TRBV29-1, the J gene TRBJ2-5; D gene unclear. Near its end, the DNA agrees better with TRBJ2-7, so the J call may be wrong. CDR1 is SQVTM, CDR2 ANQGSEA, per germline. CDR3 length: 12 amino acids. CDR3 DNA sequence: TGCAGCGTTGGCCCCAAACTGTACGAGCAGTACTTC. Its translation is CSVGPKLYEQYF.

This clonotype turned up a few times. This chain connects TRBV28 to TRBJ2-7; D is undetermined. This CDR3 comprises 11 residues. V was cut by 4 bases and J by 4 bases, with 5 bases left in between. Germline V gene lookup returns CDR1 MDHEN and CDR2 SYDVKM. CDR3 protein: CASSSQYEQYF. Written as DNA, the CDR3 is TGTGCCAGCAGTTCACAGTACGAGCAGTACTTC.

This clonotype was observed many times. The chain links TRBV10-2 to TRBJ1-2, with unresolved D. This CDR3 has 12 amino acids. V gave up 3 bases and J gave up 4 bases, with 6 bases separating them. The germline V gene encodes CDR1 WSHSY and CDR2 SAAADI. The CDR3 region is CASSDGVYGYTF. The DNA of the CDR3 is TGCGCCAGCAGTGACGGCGTCTATGGCTACACCTTC.

The gene calls are TRBV7-2 and TRBJ2-1; 7 bases match TRBD1. V trimming: 1 base; J trimming: 5 bases; junction bases outside the gene matches: 5. Germline lookup yields CDR1 SGHTA and CDR2 FQGNSA. The CDR3 is 15 residues long. For the CDR3, the DNA is TGTGCCAGCAGCTTAGGCGGACAGGCCCACAATGAGCAGTTCTTC. Protein sequence: CASSLGGQAHNEQFF. Full variable domain (rest looked up from reference TRBV7-2 and TRBJ2-1): GAGVSQSPSNKVTEKGKDVELRCDPISGHTALYWYRQSLGQGLEFLIYFQGNSAPDKSGLPSDRFSAERTGGSVSTLTIQRTQQEDSAVYLCASSLGGQAHNEQFFGPGTRLTVL.